The next 7 T cell receptor beta chains were all read from a single sample in a study of early T cells in non-severe SARS-CoV-2 infection. TCRdb ran MiXCR on the 5' RACE reads and lists one entry per CDR3 protein. The sample yields 50,000 or so distinct CDR3 sequences, around 8% seen once. Source material: whole blood. The receptors were gathered from an adult who was a healthcare worker with PCR-confirmed SARS-CoV-2 infection or an uninfected control (not recorded which).

This clonotype was counted many times. The gene calls are TRBV7-9 and TRBJ1-2, with 11 bases fitting TRBD1. Trimming cost V 5 bases and J 7 bases; bases outside gene matches: 6. The CDR3 has 14 residues. Germline V gene data show CDR1 as SEHNR and CDR2 as FQNEAQ (reference sequence). The CDR3 nucleotides read TGTGCCAGCAGCCACGGACAGGGGGCTAGTGGCTACACCTTC. This sequence encodes CASSHGQGASGYTF.

This clonotype was recorded at least ten times. This rearrangement joins TRBV11-2 to TRBJ2-3; D remains unclear. The germline CDR1 and CDR2 sequences are SGHAT and FQNNGV. Deletions cut 1 base from V and 2 bases from J, with 7 bases between. The CDR3 runs to 14 residues. The CDR3, as DNA: TGTGCCAGCAGCTTAGGGACCCTCACAGATACGCAGTATTTT. Amino acids: CASSLGTLTDTQYF.

This clonotype was observed a single time. One end of the junction varies from germline; a read error may be responsible. The rearrangement joins TRBV28 to TRBJ2-7, with a weak D call TRBD2 (7 bases). This CDR3 has 15 residues. CDR1 MDHEN and CDR2 SYDVKM come from the germline V gene. CDR3 sequence (DNA): TGTGCCGGCAGCCCTCTCAGGGGAGGGTCCTACGAGCAGTACTTC. Amino acids: CAGSPLRGGSYEQYF. The variable domain in full, with the rest retrieved from reference TRBV28 and TRBJ2-7, is DVKVTQSSRYLVKRTGEKVFLECVQDMDHENMFWYRQDPGLGLRLIYFSYDVKMKEKGDIPEGYSVSREKKERFSLILESASTNQTSMYLCAGSPLRGGSYEQYFGPGTRLTVT.

This clonotype rates as medium-sized. The chain uses TRBV29-1 and TRBJ1-1; possibly TRBD1 for D (5 bases). The CDR3 contains 14 residues. Between the trimmed V and J ends, which lost 6 bases and 1 base, there was a span of 15 bases. Germline CDR1 reads SQVTM; CDR2 reads ANQGSEA. In nucleotides, the CDR3 is TGCAGCGTCGAGGACGGGACGGGGAACACTGAAGCTTTCTTT. Amino acids: CSVEDGTGNTEAFF.

A few counts support this clonotype. The rearrangement links TRBV20-1 to TRBJ2-3; 8 bases map to TRBD2. CDR1 DFQATT and CDR2 SNEGSKA come from the germline V gene (reference sequence). The length of the CDR3 is 14 residues. Trimming at V came to 3 bases and at J to 5 bases, leaving 7 bases not matched to a gene. CDR3 nucleotide sequence: TGCAGTGCTAGTCGGCGGGGGGTCTTAGATACGCAGTATTTT. Translating it yields CSASRRGVLDTQYF.

This sequence joins TRBV18 and TRBJ2-1; the D is unclear. The CDR3 sequence is 11 residues long. V was pared by 2 bases and J by 7 bases, with 3 bases between. Germline CDR1 KGHSH, CDR2 LQKENI. The CDR3 DNA reads as TGTGCCAGCTCACCAAGTAATGAGCAGTTCTTC. Protein: CASSPSNEQFF.

This clonotype was detected a few times. The chain carries TRBV29-1 and TRBJ2-1; tentatively, D is TRBD1 (6 bases). In germline, CDR1 is SQVTM, CDR2 ANQGSEA. The CDR3 sequence is 14 residues long. V was clipped by 4 bases and J by 7 bases, with 17 bases between them. CDR3 in amino acids: CSVGTVGQGNEQFF. The CDR3 nucleotides read TGCAGCGTTGGGACAGTCGGACAAGGGAATGAGCAGTTCTTC.